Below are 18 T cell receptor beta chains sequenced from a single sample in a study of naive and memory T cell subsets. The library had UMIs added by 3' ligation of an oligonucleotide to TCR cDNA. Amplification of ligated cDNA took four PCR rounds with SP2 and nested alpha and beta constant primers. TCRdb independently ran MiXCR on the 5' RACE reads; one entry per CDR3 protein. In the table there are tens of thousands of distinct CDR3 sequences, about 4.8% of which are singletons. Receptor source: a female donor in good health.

The CDR3 sequence is CATAPSQDSNQPQHF. CDR3 nucleotide sequence: TGTGCCACCGCCCCCTCGCAAGATAGCAATCAGCCCCAGCATTTT. V gene TRBV10-3 combines with J gene TRBJ1-5; no clear D. The germline V gene has CDR1 ENHRY and CDR2 SYGVKD. The CDR3 covers 15 residues. The V and J ends lost 10 bases and 0 bases respectively, with 16 bases between them.

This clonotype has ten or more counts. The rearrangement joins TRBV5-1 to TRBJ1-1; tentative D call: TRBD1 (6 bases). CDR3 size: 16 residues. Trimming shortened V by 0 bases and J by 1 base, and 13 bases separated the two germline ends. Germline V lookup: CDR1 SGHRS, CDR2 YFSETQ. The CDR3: CASSLDQGTPNTEAFF. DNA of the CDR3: TGCGCCAGCAGCTTGGACCAAGGGACACCGAACACTGAAGCTTTCTTT.

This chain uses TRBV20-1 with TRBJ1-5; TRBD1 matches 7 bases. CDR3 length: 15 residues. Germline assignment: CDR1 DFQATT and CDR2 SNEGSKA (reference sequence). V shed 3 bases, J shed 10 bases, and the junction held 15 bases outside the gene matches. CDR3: CSARPRTGPTQPQHF. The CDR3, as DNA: TGCAGTGCTAGGCCCCGGACAGGCCCTACACAACCCCAGCATTTT.

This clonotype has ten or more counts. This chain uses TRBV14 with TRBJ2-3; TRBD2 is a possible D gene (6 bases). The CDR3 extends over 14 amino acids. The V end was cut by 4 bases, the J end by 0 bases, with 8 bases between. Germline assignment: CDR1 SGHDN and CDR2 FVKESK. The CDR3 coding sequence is TGTGCCAGCAGCCGGGACTCTAGCACAGATACGCAGTATTTT. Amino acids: CASSRDSSTDTQYF.

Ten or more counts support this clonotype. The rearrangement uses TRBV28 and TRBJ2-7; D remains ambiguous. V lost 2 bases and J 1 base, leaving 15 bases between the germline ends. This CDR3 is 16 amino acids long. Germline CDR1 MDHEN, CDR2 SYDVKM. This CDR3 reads CASSLILEQTSYEQYF. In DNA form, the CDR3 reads TGTGCCAGCAGTTTAATTCTCGAACAGACATCCTACGAGCAGTACTTC.

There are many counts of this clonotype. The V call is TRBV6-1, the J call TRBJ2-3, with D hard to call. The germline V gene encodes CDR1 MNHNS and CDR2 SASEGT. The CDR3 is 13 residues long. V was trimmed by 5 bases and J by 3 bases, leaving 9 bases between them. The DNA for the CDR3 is TGTGCCAGCAGTCTCCGAAGGACAGATACGCAGTATTTT. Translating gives CASSLRRTDTQYF.

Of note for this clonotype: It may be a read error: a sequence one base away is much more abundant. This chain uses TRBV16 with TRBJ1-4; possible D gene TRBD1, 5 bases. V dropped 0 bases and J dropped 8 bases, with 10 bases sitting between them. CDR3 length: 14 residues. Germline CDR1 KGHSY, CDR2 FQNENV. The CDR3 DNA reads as TGTGCCAGCAGCCAATCCGCAGGGCGCGAAAAACTGTTTTTT. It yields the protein CASSQSAGREKLFF. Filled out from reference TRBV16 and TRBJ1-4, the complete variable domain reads GEEVAQTPKHLVRGEGQKAKLYCAPIKGHSYVFWYQQVLKNEFKFLISFQNENVFDETGMPKERFSAKCLPNSPCSLEIQATKLEDSAVYFCASSQSAGREKLFFGSGTQLSVL.

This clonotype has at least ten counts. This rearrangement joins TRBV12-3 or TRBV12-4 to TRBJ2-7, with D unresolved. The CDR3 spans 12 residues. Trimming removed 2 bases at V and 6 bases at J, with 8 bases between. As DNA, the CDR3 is TGTGCCAGCAGTTTAATAGGGTTCGAGCAGTACTTC. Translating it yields CASSLIGFEQYF.

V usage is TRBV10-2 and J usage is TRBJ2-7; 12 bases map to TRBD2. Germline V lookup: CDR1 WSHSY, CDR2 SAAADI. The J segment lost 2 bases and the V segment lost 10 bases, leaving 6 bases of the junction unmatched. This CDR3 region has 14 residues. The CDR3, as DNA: TGCGCCATCAAGACTAGCGGGGGAACCTACGAGCAGTACTTC. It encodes CAIKTSGGTYEQYF.

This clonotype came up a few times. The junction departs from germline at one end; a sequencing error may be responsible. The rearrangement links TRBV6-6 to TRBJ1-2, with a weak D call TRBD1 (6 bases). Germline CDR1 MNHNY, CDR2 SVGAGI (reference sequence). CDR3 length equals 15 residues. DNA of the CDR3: TGTGCCAGCAGTTACTCGACAGGAGCTAACTATGGCGACACCTTC. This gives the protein CASSYSTGANYGDTF.

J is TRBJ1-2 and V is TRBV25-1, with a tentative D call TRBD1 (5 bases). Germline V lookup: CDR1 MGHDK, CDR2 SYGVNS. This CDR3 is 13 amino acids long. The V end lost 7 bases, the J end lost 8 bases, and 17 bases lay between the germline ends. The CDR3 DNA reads TGTGCCAGCATGCCCGGCAGGGTCGGAGGCTACACCTTC. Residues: CASMPGRVGGYTF.

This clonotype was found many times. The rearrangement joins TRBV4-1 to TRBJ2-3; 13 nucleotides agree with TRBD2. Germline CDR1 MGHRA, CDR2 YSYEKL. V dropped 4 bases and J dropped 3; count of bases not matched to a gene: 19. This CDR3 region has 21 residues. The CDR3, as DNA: TGCGCCAGCAGCCGAACTATGGGACTAGCGGGATCACTGGGGGGGACAGATACGCAGTATTTT. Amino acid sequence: CASSRTMGLAGSLGGTDTQYF.

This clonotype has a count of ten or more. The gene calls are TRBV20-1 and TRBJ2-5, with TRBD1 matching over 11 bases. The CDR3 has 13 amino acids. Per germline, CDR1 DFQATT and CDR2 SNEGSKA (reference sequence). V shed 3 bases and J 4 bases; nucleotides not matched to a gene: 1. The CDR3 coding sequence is TGCAGTGCTAGGGACAGGGGGCGAGAGACCCAGTACTTC. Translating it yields CSARDRGRETQYF.

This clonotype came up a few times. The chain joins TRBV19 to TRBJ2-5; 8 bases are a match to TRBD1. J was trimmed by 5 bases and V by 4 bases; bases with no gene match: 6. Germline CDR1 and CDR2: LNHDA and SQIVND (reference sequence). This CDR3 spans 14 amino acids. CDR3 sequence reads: CASSNSDRDETQYF. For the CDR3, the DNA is TGTGCCAGTAGTAATTCGGACAGGGATGAGACCCAGTACTTC.

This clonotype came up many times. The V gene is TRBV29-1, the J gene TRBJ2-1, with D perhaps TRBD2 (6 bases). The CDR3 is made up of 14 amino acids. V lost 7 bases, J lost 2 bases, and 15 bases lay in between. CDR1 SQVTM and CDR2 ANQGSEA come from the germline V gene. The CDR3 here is CSDRSGSAYNEQFF. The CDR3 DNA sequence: TGCAGCGACCGTAGCGGATCCGCCTACAATGAGCAGTTCTTC.

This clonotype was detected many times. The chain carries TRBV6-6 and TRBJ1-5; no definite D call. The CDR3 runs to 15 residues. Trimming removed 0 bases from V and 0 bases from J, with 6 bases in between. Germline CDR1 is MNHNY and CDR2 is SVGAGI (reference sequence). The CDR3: CASSYSADSNQPQHF. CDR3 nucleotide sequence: TGTGCCAGCAGTTACTCTGCAGATAGCAATCAGCCCCAGCATTTT.

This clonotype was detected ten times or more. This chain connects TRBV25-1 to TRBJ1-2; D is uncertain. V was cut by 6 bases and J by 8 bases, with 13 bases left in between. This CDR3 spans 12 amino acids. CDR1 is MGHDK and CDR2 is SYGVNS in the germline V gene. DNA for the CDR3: TGTGCCAGCAGGGACGGAGCTGGGGGCTACACCTTC. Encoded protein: CASRDGAGGYTF.

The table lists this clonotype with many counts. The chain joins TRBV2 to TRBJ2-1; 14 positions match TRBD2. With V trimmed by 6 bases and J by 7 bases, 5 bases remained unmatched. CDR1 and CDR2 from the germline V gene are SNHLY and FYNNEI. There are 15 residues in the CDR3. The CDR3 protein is CASSRGLAGGNEQFF. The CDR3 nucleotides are TGTGCCAGCAGCCGCGGACTAGCGGGAGGTAATGAGCAGTTCTTC. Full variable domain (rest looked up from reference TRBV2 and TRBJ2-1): EPEVTQTPSHQVTQMGQEVILRCVPISNHLYFYWYRQILGQKVEFLVSFYNNEISEKSEIFDDQFSVERPDGSNFTLKIRSTKLEDSAMYFCASSRGLAGGNEQFFGPGTRLTVL.